This is a list of T cell receptor beta chains from one sample in a study of cytomegalovirus exposure and HLA in healthy donors. Using immunoSEQ multiplex PCR, the repertoire was profiled, and TCRdb retains in-frame clones only, with some absent. This sample yields a few hundred thousand clones, of which around 87% are seen a single time; less than 0.4% belongs to the top ten. The sequencing input was PBMCs. The receptors were gathered from a woman younger than 35 in good health and CMV-seronegative. Each CDR3 is given without its conserved first and last residue. Expanded clones are given a class, and other clones once, few, many or no size at all.

V gene	clone size	J gene	CDR3 protein
TRBV7-6	once	TRBJ1-5	ASSFRDRNQPQH
TRBV19	NA	TRBJ2-1	ASSIKGGPVEQF
TRBV10-1	NA	TRBJ2-1	ASSVGGRDNEQF
TRBV5-1	NA	TRBJ1-3	ASSATDPGVGNTIY
TRBV18	NA	TRBJ1-1	ASSTMGLGNTEAF
TRBV9	NA	TRBJ2-3	ASSPHRGSQFSTQY
TRBV5-4	NA	TRBJ1-5	ASSLGRERNQPQH
TRBV4-1	few	TRBJ1-2	ASSLTERDGYT
TRBV7-9	NA	TRBJ1-1	ASSLEFRGKAF
TRBV7-7	NA	TRBJ2-2	ASSLSSGGPSGELF
TRBV16	NA	TRBJ2-1	ASSQFEGYNEQF
TRBV27	NA	TRBJ1-1	ASSLGTGGRHTEAF
TRBV6-5	NA	TRBJ1-1	ASSFNRDTEAF
TRBV15	NA	TRBJ1-1	ATSRDLGKQAF
TRBV29-1	NA	TRBJ1-1	SVEEPTYGNTEAF
TRBV4-1	NA	TRBJ2-1	ASSFTAGHDGSEQF
TRBV5-1	few	TRBJ1-6	ASSPGQGESPLH
TRBV6-5	NA	TRBJ1-1	ASSVQGARGTEAF
TRBV7-3	NA	TRBJ2-3	ASSLASGGAYITDTQY
TRBV28	NA	TRBJ2-7	ASNLEGIYYEQY
TRBV28	NA	TRBJ2-5	ASSPRETQY
TRBV19	NA	TRBJ2-3	ASRGTDTQY
TRBV9	NA	TRBJ2-1	ASSVGVGTGVNEQF
TRBV18	once	TRBJ2-5	ASSPLPLRGRGETQY
TRBV10-1	NA	TRBJ2-7	ASSELAGGEQY
TRBV28	once	TRBJ1-4	ASSSLAQATNEKLF
TRBV7-9	NA	TRBJ2-2	ASRSPRGTGELF
TRBV7-9	NA	TRBJ2-1	ASQPTSGGQYNEQF